The TCR beta chain under discussion was sequenced for a study of PD-1 blockade in classical Hodgkin lymphoma. Whole-study context: Once every 2 weeks, patients received intravenous nivolumab at 3 mg/kg.

Points from the study as a whole: Newly diagnosed and completely responding patients shared comparable baseline diversity. The authors excluded patients who started nivolumab under 1 year after ASCT.

The method was immunoSEQ multiplex PCR; TCRdb's version includes in-frame clones alone and lacks a portion of them. Of roughly 40,000 clones in the sample, under 75% were seen once. Details on this clone: Its cognate antigen is unknown.

Each and every patient relapsed after autologous stem cell transplantation, and patients got differing brentuximab vedotin exposure. Material: peripheral blood mononuclear cells (PBMCs), obtained at baseline. The clonotype comes from a human donor with classical Hodgkin lymphoma.

CDR3: CASSQLKIGDRLNTGELFF. The CDR3 DNA reads TGTGCCAGCAGCCAACTTAAGATAGGGGACAGGTTGAACACCGGGGAGCTGTTTTTT. The chain couples TRBV13 to TRBJ2-2; 8 bases agree with TRBD1. V dropped 5 bases and J dropped 1; count of bases not matched to a gene: 15. CDR1 is PRHDT and CDR2 is FYEKMQ in the germline V gene (reference sequence). This CDR3 contains 19 residues.